This is a list of T cell receptor beta chains from one sample in a study of identical twins. TCRdb re-analysed the 5' RACE reads in MiXCR, keeping a single row per CDR3 protein. Here the sample spans some 710,000 distinct CDR3 sequences, 6% to 6.5% being singletons. The sequencing input was naive T cells sorted from blood. The receptors were gathered from a man aged 18 to 30 in good health. The CDR3 runs from the conserved cysteine through the conserved F or W. Fields, in order: V gene, J gene, clone size, D gene, CDR3 protein, CDR3 DNA. A D gene is named only where the DNA matches it firmly. Where a row states a size, it is once, few, many or the class of an expanded clone; other rows omit it.

V: TRBV29-1
J: TRBJ2-2
size: many
D: TRBD2
CDR3: CSALAGGSSTGELFF
DNA: TGCAGCGCCCTAGCGGGAGGGTCTAGCACCGGGGAGCTGTTTTTT

V: TRBV11-2
J: TRBJ2-5
size: few
D: -
CDR3: CASSLLGHRQETQYF
DNA: TGTGCCAGCAGCTTATTGGGACATCGTCAAGAGACCCAGTACTTC

V: TRBV29-1
J: TRBJ2-5
size: many
D: -
CDR3: CSVGLWGGQETQYF
DNA: TGCAGCGTTGGTCTTTGGGGCGGCCAAGAGACCCAGTACTTC

V: TRBV7-2
J: TRBJ2-6
size: many
D: -
CDR3: CASSLSPTSGANVLTF
DNA: TGTGCCAGCAGCTTATCACCCACCTCTGGGGCCAACGTCCTGACTTTC

V: TRBV28
J: TRBJ2-7
size: -
D: -
CDR3: CASRERTTLTYEQYF
DNA: TGTGCCAGCAGAGAACGGACTACCCTAACCTACGAGCAGTACTTC

V: TRBV7-9
J: TRBJ2-7
size: many
D: -
CDR3: CASSQGMSYEQYF
DNA: TGTGCCAGCAGCCAGGGTATGAGCTACGAGCAGTACTTC

V: TRBV7-2
J: TRBJ1-6
size: few
D: -
CDR3: CASSELINPGHSPLHF
DNA: TGTGCCAGCAGCGAGCTTATAAATCCAGGGCATTCACCCCTCCACTTT

V: TRBV4-1
J: TRBJ2-4
size: many
D: -
CDR3: CASSQERSNIQYF
DNA: TGCGCCAGCAGCCAAGAGAGAAGCAACATTCAGTACTTC

V: TRBV15
J: TRBJ2-5
size: many
D: TRBD2
CDR3: CATSRDLAGGGETQYF
DNA: TGTGCCACCAGCAGAGATCTAGCGGGAGGGGGAGAGACCCAGTACTTC

V: TRBV25-1
J: TRBJ1-2
size: many
D: -
CDR3: CASSERDNYGYTF
DNA: TGTGCCAGCAGTGAGAGGGATAACTATGGCTACACCTTC

V: TRBV11-3
J: TRBJ2-3
size: -
D: TRBD1
CDR3: CASSESRQGDTQYF
DNA: TGTGCCAGCAGCGAGAGCCGACAGGGAGATACGCAGTATTTT

V: TRBV24-1
J: TRBJ2-7
size: -
D: -
CDR3: CATSDADGYEQYF
DNA: TGTGCCACCAGTGACGCGGACGGGTACGAGCAGTACTTC

V: TRBV9
J: TRBJ1-2
size: many
D: -
CDR3: CASSQRGQGVQGYTF
DNA: TGTGCCAGCAGCCAAAGAGGGCAGGGAGTACAAGGCTACACCTTC

V: TRBV28
J: TRBJ2-1
size: -
D: TRBD2
CDR3: CASSLLSAGGDEQFF
DNA: TGTGCCAGCAGTTTATTATCGGCGGGGGGGGATGAGCAGTTCTTC

V: TRBV6-6
J: TRBJ1-1
size: many
D: -
CDR3: CASSRDGEAFF
DNA: TGTGCCAGCAGTCGGGACGGTGAAGCTTTCTTT

V: TRBV20-1
J: TRBJ2-7
size: -
D: -
CDR3: CSAARGNEQYF
DNA: TGCAGTGCTGCTAGGGGGAACGAGCAGTACTTC